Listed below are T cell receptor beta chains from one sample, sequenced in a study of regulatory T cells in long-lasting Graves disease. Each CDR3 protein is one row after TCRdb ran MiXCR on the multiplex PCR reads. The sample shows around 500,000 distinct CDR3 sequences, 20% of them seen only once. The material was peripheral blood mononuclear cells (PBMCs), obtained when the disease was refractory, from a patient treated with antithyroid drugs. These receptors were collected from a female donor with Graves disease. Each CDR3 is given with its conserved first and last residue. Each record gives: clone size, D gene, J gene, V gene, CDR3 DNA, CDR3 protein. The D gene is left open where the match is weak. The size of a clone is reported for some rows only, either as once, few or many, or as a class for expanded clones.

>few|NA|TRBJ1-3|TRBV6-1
TGTGCCAGCATTTCTGGAGGGAACACCATATATTTT
CASISGGNTIYF
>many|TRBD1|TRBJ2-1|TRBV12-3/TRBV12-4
TGTGCCAGCAGTTTTGTAGGAGGACAGGGGGGGTACAATGAGCAGTTCTTC
CASSFVGGQGGYNEQFF
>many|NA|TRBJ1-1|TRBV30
TGTGCCTGGGGGTGGGGGACTGAAGCTTTCTTT
CAWGWGTEAFF
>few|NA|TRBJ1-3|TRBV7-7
TGTGCTAGCAGCTTAGGCGCCCAGGCCGGAAACACCATATATTTT
CASSLGAQAGNTIYF
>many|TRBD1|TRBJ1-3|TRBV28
TGTGCCAGCAGTCACCAGGGGGCTGGAAACACCATATATTTT
CASSHQGAGNTIYF
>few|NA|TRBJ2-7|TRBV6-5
TGTGCCAGCAGTTACCCCGGGAAAGGTATTTACGAGCAGTACTTC
CASSYPGKGIYEQYF
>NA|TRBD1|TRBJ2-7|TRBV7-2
TGTGCCAGCAGCTTCACCGGGACAGGTCACGAGCAGTACTTC
CASSFTGTGHEQYF
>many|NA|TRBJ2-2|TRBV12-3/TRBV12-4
TGTGCCAGTTCGGGGCTCGGGGAGCTGTTTTTT
CASSGLGELFF
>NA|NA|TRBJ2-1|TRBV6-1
TGTGCCAGCAGCAACAGGGTGGGCAATGAGCAGTTCTTC
CASSNRVGNEQFF
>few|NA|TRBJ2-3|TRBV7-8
TGTGCCAGCAGCAAGCCGGGACACGAGTACGGCACAGATACGCAGTATTTT
CASSKPGHEYGTDTQYF
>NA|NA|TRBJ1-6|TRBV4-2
TGTGCCAGCAGCCCCCGACGGAGCCCCAGCTCCTATAATTCACCCCTCCACTTT
CASSPRRSPSSYNSPLHF
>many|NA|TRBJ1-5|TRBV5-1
TGCGCCAGCAGACAGACGTTCGGCAATCAGCCCCAGCATTTT
CASRQTFGNQPQHF
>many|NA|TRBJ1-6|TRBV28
TGTGCCACCCGTCGGACCGGGACTTATAATTCACCCCTCCACTTT
CATRRTGTYNSPLHF
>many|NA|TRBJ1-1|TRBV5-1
TGCGCCAGCAGCCCACCCCATCCGGGACAAGCTTTCTTT
CASSPPHPGQAFF
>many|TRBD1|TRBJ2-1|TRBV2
TGTGCCAGCAGTGTGAGGGACAGGGGACGTGGTGAGCAGTTCTTC
CASSVRDRGRGEQFF
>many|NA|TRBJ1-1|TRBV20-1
TGCAGTGCTAGAGCCACGTCGTGGGATGACAGCGGCGGAGGGACTTTCTTT
CSARATSWDDSGGGTFF
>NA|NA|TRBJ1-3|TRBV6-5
TGTGCCAGCAGTTACTCGTCGCAGGGGCTCGCTGGAAACACCATATATTTT
CASSYSSQGLAGNTIYF